Sequencing of this T cell receptor (beta chain) was carried out in a study of CD8+CD57+ T cells in acquired aplastic anemia. Study at large: Sorted CD4+ plus CD8+ cells gave DNA averaging roughly 2.9 ug.

V dropped 3 bases and J dropped 10 bases, with 12 bases sitting between them. The CDR3 spans 12 residues. Germline lookup yields CDR1 SEHNR and CDR2 FQNEAQ (reference sequence). Note on this clonotype: Its antigen is unknown.

Study-wide findings and caveats: Over 25 shared CD8+ CDR3s appeared highly expressed within patients' immunodominant clones.

Genomic DNA provided the template from which TCR beta VDJ and CDR3 profiles were obtained. TCRdb reprocessed the reads with MiXCR, giving one entry per CDR3 protein. Of 220,000 or so distinct CDR3 sequences listed, 50% to 70% are singletons. Individuals selected for sequencing had exhibited CD8+CD57+ cell expansion on flow cytometry. This receptor was identified in a human donor with aplastic anemia. This chain connects TRBV7-9 to TRBJ1-1; the D is unclear. The sample taken for sequencing was sorted CD4+, CD8+, or CD8+CD57+ T cells (not recorded which) from PBMCs. The DNA of the CDR3 is TGTGCCAGCAGCTTGGGATCCGTTCTAGCTTTCTTT. Residues: CASSLGSVLAFF.